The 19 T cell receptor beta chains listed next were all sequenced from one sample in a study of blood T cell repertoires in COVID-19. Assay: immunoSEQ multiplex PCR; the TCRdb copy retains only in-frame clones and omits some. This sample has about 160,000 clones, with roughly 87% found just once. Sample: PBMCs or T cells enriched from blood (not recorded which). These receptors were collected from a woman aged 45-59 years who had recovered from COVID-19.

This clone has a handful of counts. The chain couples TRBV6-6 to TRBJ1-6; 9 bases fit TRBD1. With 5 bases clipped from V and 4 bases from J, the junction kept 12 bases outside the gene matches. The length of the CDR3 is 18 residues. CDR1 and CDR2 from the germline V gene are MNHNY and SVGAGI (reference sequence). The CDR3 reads CASSLTGTGTNYNSPLHF. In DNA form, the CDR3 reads TGTGCCAGCAGTCTAACCGGGACAGGGACAAATTATAATTCACCCCTCCACTTT.

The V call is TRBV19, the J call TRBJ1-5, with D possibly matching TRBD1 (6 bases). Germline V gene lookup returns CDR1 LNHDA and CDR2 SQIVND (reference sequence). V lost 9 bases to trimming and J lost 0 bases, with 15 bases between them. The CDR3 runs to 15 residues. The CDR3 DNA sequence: TGTGCCAGGGGGGCCGGGCCCTATAGCAATCAGCCCCAGCATTTT. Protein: CARGAGPYSNQPQHF. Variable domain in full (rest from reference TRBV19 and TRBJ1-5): DGGITQSPKYLFRKEGQNVTLSCEQNLNHDAMYWYRQDPGQGLRLIYYSQIVNDFQKGDIAEGYSVSREKKESFPLTVTSAQKNPTAFYLCARGAGPYSNQPQHFGDGTRLSIL.

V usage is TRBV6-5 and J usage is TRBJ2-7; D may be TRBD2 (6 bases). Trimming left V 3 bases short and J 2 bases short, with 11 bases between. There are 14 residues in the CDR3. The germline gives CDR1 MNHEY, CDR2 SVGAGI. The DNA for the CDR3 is TGTGCCAGCAGTTATAATCGGGGGACCTACGAGCAGTACTTC. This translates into CASSYNRGTYEQYF.

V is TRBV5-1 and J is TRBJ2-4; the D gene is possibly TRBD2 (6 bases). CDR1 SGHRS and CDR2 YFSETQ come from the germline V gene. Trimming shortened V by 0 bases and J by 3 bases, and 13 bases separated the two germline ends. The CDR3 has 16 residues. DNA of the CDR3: TGCGCCAGCAGCTTGGATGGAGGGCCGGTCAAAAACATTCAGTACTTC. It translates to CASSLDGGPVKNIQYF. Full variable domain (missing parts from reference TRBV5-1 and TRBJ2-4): KAGVTQTPRYLIKTRGQQVTLSCSPISGHRSVSWYQQTPGQGLQFLFEYFSETQRNKGNFPGRFSGRQFSNSRSEMNVSTLELGDSALYLCASSLDGGPVKNIQYFGAGTRLSVL.

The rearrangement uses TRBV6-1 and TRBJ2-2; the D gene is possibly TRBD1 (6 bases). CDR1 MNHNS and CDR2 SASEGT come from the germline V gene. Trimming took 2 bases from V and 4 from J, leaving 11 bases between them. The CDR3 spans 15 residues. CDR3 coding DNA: TGTGCCAGCAGTGAACAGGGGCGAGGCACCGGGGAGCTGTTTTTT. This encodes CASSEQGRGTGELFF.

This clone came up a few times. The CDR3 protein is CASNRQRLWPQHF. The CDR3 region has the DNA TGTGCCAGCAACCGACAGAGGCTTTGGCCCCAGCATTTT. The chain links TRBV2 to TRBJ1-5; maybe TRBD1 (5 bases). This CDR3 is 13 amino acids long. In germline, CDR1 is SNHLY, CDR2 FYNNEI. Trimming took 7 bases from V and 9 from J, leaving 16 bases between them.

CDR3 coding DNA: TGTGCCACCTTAGGACAGTACTCTGGAAACACCATATATTTT. This sequence encodes CATLGQYSGNTIYF. The chain combines TRBV19 with TRBJ1-3, with D tentatively TRBD1 (6 bases). The germline V gene encodes CDR1 LNHDA and CDR2 SQIVND (reference sequence). V dropped 10 bases and J dropped 0 bases, with 13 bases sitting between them. The CDR3 sequence is 14 residues long.

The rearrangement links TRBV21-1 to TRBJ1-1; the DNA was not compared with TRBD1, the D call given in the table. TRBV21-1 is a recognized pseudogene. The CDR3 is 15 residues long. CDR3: CASSKGVRGNTEAFF. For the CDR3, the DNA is TGTGCCAGCAGCAAAGGGGTTAGGGGGAACACTGAAGCTTTCTTT.

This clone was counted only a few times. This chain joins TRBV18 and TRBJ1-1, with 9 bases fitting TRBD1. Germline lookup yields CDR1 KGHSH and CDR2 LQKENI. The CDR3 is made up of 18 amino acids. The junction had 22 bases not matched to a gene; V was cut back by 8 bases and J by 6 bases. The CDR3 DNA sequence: TGTGCCAGCCGGGGGACAGGGAACACACGGATTTCCTTGGCTGAAGCTTTCTTT. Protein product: CASRGTGNTRISLAEAFF.

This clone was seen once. This chain's CDR3 is CASSLAGSGANVLTF. The CDR3 region has the DNA TGTGCCAGCAGCCTCGCCGGCTCTGGGGCCAACGTCCTGACTTTC. The chain links TRBV2 to TRBJ2-6, with unresolved D. With 6 bases removed from V and 0 bases from J, the gap between germline ends came to 9 bases. The CDR3 runs 15 residues. Germline lookup yields CDR1 SNHLY and CDR2 FYNNEI.

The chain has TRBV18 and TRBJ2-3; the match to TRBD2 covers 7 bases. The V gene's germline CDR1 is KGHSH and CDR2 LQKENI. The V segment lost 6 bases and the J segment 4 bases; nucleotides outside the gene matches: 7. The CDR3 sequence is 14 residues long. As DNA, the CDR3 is TGTGCCAGCTCGCCGGGACTAAGGCCAGATACGCAGTATTTT. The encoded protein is CASSPGLRPDTQYF.

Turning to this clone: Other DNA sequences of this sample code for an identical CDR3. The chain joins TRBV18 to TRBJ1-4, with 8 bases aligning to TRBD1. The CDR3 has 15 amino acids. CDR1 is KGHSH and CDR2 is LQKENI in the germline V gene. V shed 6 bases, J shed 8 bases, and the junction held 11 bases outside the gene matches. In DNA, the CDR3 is TGTGCCAGCTCCCCAGGCCAGGGGGCCGAGGAAAAACTGTTTTTT. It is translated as CASSPGQGAEEKLFF.

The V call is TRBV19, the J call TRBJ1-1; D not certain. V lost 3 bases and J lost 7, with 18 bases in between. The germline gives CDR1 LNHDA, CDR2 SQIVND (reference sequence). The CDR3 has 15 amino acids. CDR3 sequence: CASSIGKGDTIEAFF. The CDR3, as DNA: TGTGCCAGTAGTATCGGGAAGGGCGATACAATTGAAGCTTTCTTT.

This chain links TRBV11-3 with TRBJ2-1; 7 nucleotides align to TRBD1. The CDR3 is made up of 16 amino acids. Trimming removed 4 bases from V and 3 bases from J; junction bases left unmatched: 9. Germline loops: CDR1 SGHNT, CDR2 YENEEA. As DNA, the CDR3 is TGTGCCAGCAGCTCAGAGGGACAGCTCAACTACAATGAGCAGTTCTTC. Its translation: CASSSEGQLNYNEQFF.

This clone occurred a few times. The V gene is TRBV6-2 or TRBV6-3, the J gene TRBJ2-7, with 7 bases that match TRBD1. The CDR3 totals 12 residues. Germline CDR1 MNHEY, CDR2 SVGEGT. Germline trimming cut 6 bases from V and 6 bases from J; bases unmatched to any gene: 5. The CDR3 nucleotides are TGTGCCAGCAGCCCTGGACAGGTCGAGCAGTACTTC. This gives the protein CASSPGQVEQYF.

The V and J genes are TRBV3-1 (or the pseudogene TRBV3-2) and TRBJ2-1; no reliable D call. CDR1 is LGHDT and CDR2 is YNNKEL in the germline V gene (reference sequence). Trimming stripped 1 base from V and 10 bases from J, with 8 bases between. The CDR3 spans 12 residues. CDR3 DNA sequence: TGTGCCAGCAGCCAAGGCGGCCGAGAGCAGTTCTTC. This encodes CASSQGGREQFF.

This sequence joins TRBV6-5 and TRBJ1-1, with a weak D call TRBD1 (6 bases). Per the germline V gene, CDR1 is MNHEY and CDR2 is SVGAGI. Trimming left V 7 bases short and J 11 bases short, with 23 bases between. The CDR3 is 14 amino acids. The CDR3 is CASTSLGGGAQAFF. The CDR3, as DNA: TGTGCCAGCACCTCCCTAGGGGGGGGCGCCCAGGCTTTCTTT.

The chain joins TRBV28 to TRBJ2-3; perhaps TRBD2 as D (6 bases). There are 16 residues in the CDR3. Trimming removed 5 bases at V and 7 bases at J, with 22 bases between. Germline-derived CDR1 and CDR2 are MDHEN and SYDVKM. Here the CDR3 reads CASSPGSGSTRYTQYF. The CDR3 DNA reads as TGTGCCAGCAGTCCCGGGAGCGGGTCCACTCGATATACGCAGTATTTT.

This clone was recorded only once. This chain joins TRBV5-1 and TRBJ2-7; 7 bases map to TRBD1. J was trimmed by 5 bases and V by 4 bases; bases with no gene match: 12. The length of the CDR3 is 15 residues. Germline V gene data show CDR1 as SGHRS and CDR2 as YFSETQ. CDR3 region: CASSPGSTGFDEQYF. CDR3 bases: TGCGCCAGCAGCCCCGGGTCGACAGGGTTCGACGAGCAGTACTTC.